This T cell receptor (beta chain) stems from a study of cytomegalovirus exposure and HLA in healthy donors. Broader study findings: Serostatus for CMV was the only available immune exposure information. Later analysis showed most CMV-associated TCR beta chains appearing HLA-restricted.

A multiplex PCR was run with 60 Vbeta primers and 13 Jbeta primers. Method: immunoSEQ multiplex PCR; TCRdb's copy keeps in-frame clones and lacks some. The table has around 210,000 clones, roughly 78% seen once. Trimming stripped 3 bases from V and 3 bases from J, with 9 bases between. This CDR3 is built from 14 residues. Germline CDR1 reads MNHEY; CDR2 reads SVGAGI. About this clone itself: Its antigen is unknown.

This receptor was obtained from a boy between 10 and 17 years old in good health and CMV-seronegative. The rearrangement joins TRBV6-5 to TRBJ1-5, with D uncertain. Material for sequencing was PBMCs. The CDR3 region has the DNA TGTGCCAGCAGTTATGGCGGAAACAATCAGCCCCAGCATTTT. Protein sequence: CASSYGGNNQPQHF.